This T cell receptor (beta chain) was recorded in a study of T cell responses to AZD1222 COVID-19 vaccine. General study results and limits: Seropositive at baseline were only 5 or 6 AZD1222 recipients.

In regard to this clone: Its specificity is unknown.

Generated by immunoSEQ multiplex PCR, the TCRdb table keeps only in-frame clones and is missing some. Among 95,000 to 150,000 clones listed, 86% were seen once. The V gene's germline CDR1 is SGHRS and CDR2 YFSETQ. The CDR3 is 16 residues long. Deletions cut 4 bases from V and 1 base from J, with 17 bases between. The chain carries TRBV5-1 and TRBJ2-5; perhaps TRBD1 as D (5 bases). The source was peripheral blood, collected on day 0 of AZD1222 vaccination. The TCR was taken from an adult in good health. The CDR3 DNA is TGCGCCAGCAGCCTCCCTAGGGGCCCCTTCCAAGAGACCCAGTACTTC. This codes for CASSLPRGPFQETQYF.